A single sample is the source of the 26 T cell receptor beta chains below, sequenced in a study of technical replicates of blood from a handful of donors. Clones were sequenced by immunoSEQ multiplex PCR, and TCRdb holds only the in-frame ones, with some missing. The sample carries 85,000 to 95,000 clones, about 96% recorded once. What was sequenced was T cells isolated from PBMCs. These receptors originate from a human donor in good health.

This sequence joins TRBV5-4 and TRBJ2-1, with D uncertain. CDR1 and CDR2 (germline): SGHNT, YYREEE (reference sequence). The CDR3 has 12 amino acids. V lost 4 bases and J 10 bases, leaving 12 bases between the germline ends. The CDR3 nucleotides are TGTGCCAGCAGCCAGCTCGGGTACGAGCAGTTCTTC. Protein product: CASSQLGYEQFF.

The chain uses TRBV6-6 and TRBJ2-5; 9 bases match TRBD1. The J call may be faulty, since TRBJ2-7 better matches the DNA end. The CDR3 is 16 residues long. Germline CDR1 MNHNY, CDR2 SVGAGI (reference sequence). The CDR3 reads CASSPRDRVPSYEQYF. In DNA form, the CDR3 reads TGTGCCAGCAGTCCCCGGGACAGGGTGCCTTCCTACGAGCAGTACTTC.

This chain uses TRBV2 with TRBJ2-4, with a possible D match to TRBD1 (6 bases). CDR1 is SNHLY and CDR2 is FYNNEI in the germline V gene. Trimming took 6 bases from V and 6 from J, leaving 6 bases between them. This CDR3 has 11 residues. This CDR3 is CASRTGNIQYF. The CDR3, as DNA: TGTGCCAGCAGGACAGGAAACATTCAGTACTTC.

The CDR3 protein is CAIGTGGADTQYF. As DNA, the CDR3 is TGTGCCATTGGGACAGGGGGCGCAGATACGCAGTATTTT. This chain links TRBV10-3 with TRBJ2-3, with TRBD1 identical over 12 bases. The CDR3 runs 13 residues. The germline V gene encodes CDR1 ENHRY and CDR2 SYGVKD. After removal of 9 bases from V and 4 bases from J, the junction contained 2 bases not matched to a gene.

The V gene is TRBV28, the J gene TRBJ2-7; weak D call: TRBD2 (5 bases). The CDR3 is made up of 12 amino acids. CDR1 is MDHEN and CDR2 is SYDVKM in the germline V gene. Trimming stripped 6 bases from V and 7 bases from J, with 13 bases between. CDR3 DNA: TGTGCCAGCAGCCCACGTCGAGGGGAGCAGTACTTC. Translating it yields CASSPRRGEQYF.

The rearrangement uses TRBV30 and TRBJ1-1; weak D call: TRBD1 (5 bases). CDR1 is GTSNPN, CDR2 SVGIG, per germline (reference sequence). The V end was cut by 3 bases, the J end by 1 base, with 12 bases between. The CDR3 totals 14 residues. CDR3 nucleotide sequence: TGTGCCTGGAGGTTTTCTCAGGGGAACACTGAAGCTTTCTTT. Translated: CAWRFSQGNTEAFF.

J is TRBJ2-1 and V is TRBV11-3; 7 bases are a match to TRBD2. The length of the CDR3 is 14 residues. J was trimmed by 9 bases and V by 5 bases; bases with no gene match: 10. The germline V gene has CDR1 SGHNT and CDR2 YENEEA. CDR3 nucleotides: TGTGCCAGCAGCCAGGGTGGGGAGGGCGGTGAGCAGTTCTTC. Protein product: CASSQGGEGGEQFF.

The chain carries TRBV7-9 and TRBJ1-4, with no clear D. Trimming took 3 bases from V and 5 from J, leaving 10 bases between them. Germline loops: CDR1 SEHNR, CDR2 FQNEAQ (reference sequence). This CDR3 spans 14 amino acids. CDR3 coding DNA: TGTGCCAGCAGCTTTTTTACAGTCAATGAAAAACTGTTTTTT. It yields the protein CASSFFTVNEKLFF.

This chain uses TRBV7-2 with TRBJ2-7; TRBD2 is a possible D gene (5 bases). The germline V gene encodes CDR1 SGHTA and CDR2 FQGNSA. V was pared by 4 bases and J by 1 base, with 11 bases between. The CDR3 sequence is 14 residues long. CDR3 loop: CASSSAGGSYEQYF. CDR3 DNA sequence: TGTGCCAGCAGCTCCGCCGGAGGATCCTACGAGCAGTACTTC.

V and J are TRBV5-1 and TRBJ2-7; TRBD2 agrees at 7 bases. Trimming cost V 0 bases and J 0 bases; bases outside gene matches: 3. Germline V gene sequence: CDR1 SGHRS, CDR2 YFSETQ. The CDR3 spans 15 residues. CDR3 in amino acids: CASSLVGEGSYEQYF. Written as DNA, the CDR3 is TGCGCCAGCAGCTTGGTGGGGGAGGGCTCCTACGAGCAGTACTTC.

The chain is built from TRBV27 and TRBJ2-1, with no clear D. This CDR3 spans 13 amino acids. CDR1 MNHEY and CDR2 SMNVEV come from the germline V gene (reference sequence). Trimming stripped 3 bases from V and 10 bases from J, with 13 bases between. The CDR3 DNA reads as TGTGCCAGCAGTTTTCACCCCTTACGGGAGCAGTTCTTC. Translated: CASSFHPLREQFF.

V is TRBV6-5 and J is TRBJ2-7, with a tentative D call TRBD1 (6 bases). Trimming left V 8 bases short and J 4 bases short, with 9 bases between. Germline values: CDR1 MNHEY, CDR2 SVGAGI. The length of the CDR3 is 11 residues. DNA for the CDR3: TGTGCCAGCCGGGACACTTACGAGCAGTACTTC. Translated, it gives CASRDTYEQYF.

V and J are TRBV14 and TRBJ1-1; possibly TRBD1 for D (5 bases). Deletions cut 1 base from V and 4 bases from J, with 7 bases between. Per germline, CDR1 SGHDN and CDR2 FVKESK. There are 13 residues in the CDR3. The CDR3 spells CASSQGGLTEAFF. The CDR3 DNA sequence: TGTGCCAGCAGCCAAGGGGGCCTCACTGAAGCTTTCTTT. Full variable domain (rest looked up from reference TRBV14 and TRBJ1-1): EAGVTQFPSHSVIEKGQTVTLRCDPISGHDNLYWYRRVMGKEIKFLLHFVKESKQDESGMPNNRFLAERTGGTYSTLKVQPAELEDSGVYFCASSQGGLTEAFFGQGTRLTVV.

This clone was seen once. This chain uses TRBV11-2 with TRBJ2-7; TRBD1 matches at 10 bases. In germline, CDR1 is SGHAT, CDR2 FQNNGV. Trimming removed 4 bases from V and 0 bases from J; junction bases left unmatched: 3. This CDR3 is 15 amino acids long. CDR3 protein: CASSWDRGSSYEQYF. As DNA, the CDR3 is TGTGCCAGCAGCTGGGACAGGGGTAGCTCCTACGAGCAGTACTTC.

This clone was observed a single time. In DNA, the CDR3 is TGTGCCAGTAGTATGGTCAGCGAACAAGAGACCCAGTACTTC. It encodes CASSMVSEQETQYF. The chain couples TRBV19 to TRBJ2-5; D uncertain. There are 14 residues in the CDR3. Between the trimmed V and J ends, which lost 3 bases and 2 bases, there was a span of 10 bases. Germline V CDR1 and CDR2: LNHDA, SQIVND (reference sequence).

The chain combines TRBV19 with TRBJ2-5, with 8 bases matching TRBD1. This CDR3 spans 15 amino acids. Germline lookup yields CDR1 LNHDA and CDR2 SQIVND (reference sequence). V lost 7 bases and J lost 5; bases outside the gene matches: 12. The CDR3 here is CASTSGSGGRETQYF. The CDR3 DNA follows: TGTGCCAGTACAAGCGGTTCAGGGGGCCGGGAGACCCAGTACTTC.

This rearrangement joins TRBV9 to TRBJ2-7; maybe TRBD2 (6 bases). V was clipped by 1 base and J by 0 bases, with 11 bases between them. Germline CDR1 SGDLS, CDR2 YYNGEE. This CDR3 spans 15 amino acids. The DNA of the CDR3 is TGTGCCAGCAGCGTATTCCCTAGCGCCTCCTACGAGCAGTACTTC. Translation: CASSVFPSASYEQYF. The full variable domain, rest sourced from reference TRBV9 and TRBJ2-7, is DSGVTQTPKHLITATGQRVTLRCSPRSGDLSVYWYQQSLDQGLQFLIQYYNGEERAKGNILERFSAQQFPDLHSELNLSSLELGDSALYFCASSVFPSASYEQYFGPGTRLTVT.

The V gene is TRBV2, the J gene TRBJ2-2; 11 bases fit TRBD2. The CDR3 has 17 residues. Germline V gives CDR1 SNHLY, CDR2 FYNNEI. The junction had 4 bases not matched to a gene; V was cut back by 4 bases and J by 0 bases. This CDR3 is CASSVTSGGPNTGELFF. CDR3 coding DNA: TGTGCCAGCAGTGTCACTAGCGGGGGACCGAACACCGGGGAGCTGTTTTTT.

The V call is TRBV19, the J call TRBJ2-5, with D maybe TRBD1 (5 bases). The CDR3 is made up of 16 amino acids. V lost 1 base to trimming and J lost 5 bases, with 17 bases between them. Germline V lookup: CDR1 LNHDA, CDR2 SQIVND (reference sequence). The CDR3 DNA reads TGTGCCAGTAGTATAGGAAGGGCCCTCAGGGTGGAGACCCAGTACTTC. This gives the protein CASSIGRALRVETQYF. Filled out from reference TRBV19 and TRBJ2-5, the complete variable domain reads DGGITQSPKYLFRKEGQNVTLSCEQNLNHDAMYWYRQDPGQGLRLIYYSQIVNDFQKGDIAEGYSVSREKKESFPLTVTSAQKNPTAFYLCASSIGRALRVETQYFGPGTRLLVL.

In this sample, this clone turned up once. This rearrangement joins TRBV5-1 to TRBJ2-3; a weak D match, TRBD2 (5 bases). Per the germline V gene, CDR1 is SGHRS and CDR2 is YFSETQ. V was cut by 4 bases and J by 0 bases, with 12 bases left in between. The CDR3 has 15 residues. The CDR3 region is CASSIRGPSTDTQYF. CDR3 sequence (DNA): TGCGCCAGCAGCATCCGGGGTCCTAGCACAGATACGCAGTATTTT. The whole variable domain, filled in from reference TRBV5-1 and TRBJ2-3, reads KAGVTQTPRYLIKTRGQQVTLSCSPISGHRSVSWYQQTPGQGLQFLFEYFSETQRNKGNFPGRFSGRQFSNSRSEMNVSTLELGDSALYLCASSIRGPSTDTQYFGPGTRLTVL.

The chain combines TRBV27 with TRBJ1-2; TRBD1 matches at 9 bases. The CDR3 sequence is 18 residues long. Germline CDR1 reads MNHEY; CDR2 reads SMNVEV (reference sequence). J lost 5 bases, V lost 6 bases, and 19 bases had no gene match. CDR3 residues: CASSLTSGFTGGGYGYTF. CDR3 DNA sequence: TGTGCCAGCAGCCTTACGTCGGGGTTTACAGGGGGCGGGTATGGCTACACCTTC.

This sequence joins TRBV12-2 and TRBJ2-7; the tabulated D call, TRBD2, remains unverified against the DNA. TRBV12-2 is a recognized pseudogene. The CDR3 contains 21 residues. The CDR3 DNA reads TGTGCAAGTCGCTCCGGGACTAGCGGGAAGGGAGTAGTTAGGCTGTTCGACGAGCAGTACTTC. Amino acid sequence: CASRSGTSGKGVVRLFDEQYF.

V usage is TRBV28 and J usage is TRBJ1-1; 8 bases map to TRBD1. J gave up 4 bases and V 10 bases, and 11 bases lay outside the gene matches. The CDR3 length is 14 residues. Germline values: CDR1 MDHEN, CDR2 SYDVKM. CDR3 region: CAIARDRRITEAFF. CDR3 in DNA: TGTGCCATAGCCCGGGACAGGAGAATCACTGAAGCTTTCTTT.

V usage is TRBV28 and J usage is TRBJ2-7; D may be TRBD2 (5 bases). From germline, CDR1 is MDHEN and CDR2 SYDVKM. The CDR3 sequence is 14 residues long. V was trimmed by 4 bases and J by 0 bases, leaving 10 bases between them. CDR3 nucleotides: TGTGCCAGCAGTTACCCTGGACTCTCCTACGAGCAGTACTTC. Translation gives CASSYPGLSYEQYF.

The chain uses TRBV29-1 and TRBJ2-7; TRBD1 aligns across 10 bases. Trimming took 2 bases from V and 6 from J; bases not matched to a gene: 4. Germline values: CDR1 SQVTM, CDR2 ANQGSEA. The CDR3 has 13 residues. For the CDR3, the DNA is TGCAGCGTTGAATGGGACAGGGGAACCGAGCAGTACTTC. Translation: CSVEWDRGTEQYF.

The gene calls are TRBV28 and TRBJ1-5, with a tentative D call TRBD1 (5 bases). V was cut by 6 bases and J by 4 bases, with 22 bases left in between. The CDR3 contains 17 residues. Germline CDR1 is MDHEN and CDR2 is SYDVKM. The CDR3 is CASSPFWGDGINQPQHF. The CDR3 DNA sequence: TGTGCCAGCAGCCCCTTTTGGGGGGACGGAATAAATCAGCCCCAGCATTTT.